The rows below give T cell receptor beta chains drawn from one sample of a study of blood T cell repertoires in COVID-19. Some clones are missing from TCRdb's copy, which holds only in-frame ones; the method was immunoSEQ multiplex PCR. Among over 200,000 clones listed, roughly nine tenths were seen once. The sample comprised PBMCs or T cells enriched from blood (not recorded which). These receptors came from a human donor in a cohort exposed to, infected with or recovered from COVID-19 (not recorded which). The donor label of this sample is uncertain. Each CDR3 is given with its conserved first and last residue. The order of the fields is D gene, V gene, J gene, clone size, CDR3 DNA, CDR3 protein. A D gene is named only where the DNA matches it firmly. Not every row has a clone size; where given, it reads once, few, many or a size class.

NA	TRBV30	TRBJ2-7	NA	TGTGCCTGGATGGTCGGTGCCCCCTCTGCCGAGCAGTACTTC	CAWMVGAPSAEQYF
TRBD1	TRBV24-1	TRBJ1-2	NA	TGTGCCACCAGTGACCCAGGGACAGGCCTTAACTATGGCTACACCTTC	CATSDPGTGLNYGYTF
TRBD1	TRBV7-8	TRBJ2-5	NA	TGTGCCAGCAGCCCCCAATGGACAGGGCTGCTGGAGACCCAGTACTTC	CASSPQWTGLLETQYF
TRBD1	TRBV7-2	TRBJ2-5	NA	TGTGCCAGCAGCTTAACGGGACAGGGGTCGTTTGAGACCCAGTACTTC	CASSLTGQGSFETQYF
TRBD1	TRBV14	TRBJ1-3	NA	TGTGCCAACACTCCTTGGGCAGGGGGCACTGGAAACACCATATATTTT	CANTPWAGGTGNTIYF
TRBD1	TRBV5-5	TRBJ1-1	NA	TGTGCCAGCAGCGCGGGACAGGTCACGTTTGAAGCTTTCTTT	CASSAGQVTFEAFF
TRBD1	TRBV7-2	TRBJ2-2	few	TGTGCCAGCAGCTCGGGACAGCTCACCGGGGAGCTGTTTTTT	CASSSGQLTGELFF
TRBD1	TRBV5-1	TRBJ1-3	once	TGCGCCAGCAGACCACAGGGGAAAGGGGACACCATATATTTT	CASRPQGKGDTIYF
NA	TRBV6-5	TRBJ2-1	NA	TGTGCCAGCAGTCATGGGACTTACAATGAGCAGTTCTTC	CASSHGTYNEQFF
NA	TRBV9	TRBJ2-1	NA	TGTGCCAGCAGCGACAGACCGACAACCTATGAGCAGTTCTTC	CASSDRPTTYEQFF
TRBD2	TRBV6-5	TRBJ2-3	NA	TGTGCCAGCAGTTTGGGACTAGCGGGGGCAGATACGCAGTATTTT	CASSLGLAGADTQYF
NA	TRBV7-9	TRBJ1-5	few	TGTGCCAGCGCGACAGCTAATCAGCCCCAGCATTTT	CASATANQPQHF
TRBD1	TRBV29-1	TRBJ2-5	NA	TGCAGCGGGGGGACAGGGTCCGTGGGAGAGACCCAGTACTTC	CSGGTGSVGETQYF
TRBD1	TRBV19	TRBJ1-2	NA	TGTGCCAGTAGGACCGGACAGGACTATGGCTACACCTTC	CASRTGQDYGYTF
NA	TRBV9	TRBJ2-7	NA	TGTGCCAGCAGCGTAAATCCCCGGGTGGGGACAACCTACGAGCAGTACTTC	CASSVNPRVGTTYEQYF
TRBD2	TRBV2	TRBJ2-3	NA	TGTGCCAGCAGCGCCGGGAGGAGCACAGATACGCAGTATTTT	CASSAGRSTDTQYF
NA	TRBV28	TRBJ2-1	NA	TGTGCCAGCAGCCCCGGGTTGGATGAGCAGTTCTTC	CASSPGLDEQFF
TRBD2	TRBV10-3	TRBJ2-5	NA	TGTGCCATCATGGAGCCGGGACTACAACAAGAGACCCAGTACTTC	CAIMEPGLQQETQYF
NA	TRBV3-1/TRBV3-2	TRBJ2-1	NA	TGTGCCAGCAGCCAAGGAGGGGGCAATGAGCAGTTCTTC	CASSQGGGNEQFF
TRBD2	TRBV13	TRBJ2-7	once	TGTGCCACCGCTTTTGGGGGGGCCTACGAGCAGTACTTC	CATAFGGAYEQYF
NA	TRBV9	TRBJ1-1	once	TGTGCCAGCGCGCCAGGTCCTGACACTGAAGCTTTCTTT	CASAPGPDTEAFF
TRBD1	TRBV7-8	TRBJ1-1	NA	TGTGCCAGCAGCTTAGCGTATAGGGCAGGGGGCGCCCGGGCTGAAGCTTTCTTT	CASSLAYRAGGARAEAFF
NA	TRBV4-1	TRBJ2-5	NA	TGCGCCAGCAGCCTTAGACAGCAAGAGACCCAGTACTTC	CASSLRQQETQYF
TRBD1	TRBV5-5	TRBJ2-7	NA	TGTGCCAGCAGCTGGACGGGACAGACCTACGAGCAGTACTTC	CASSWTGQTYEQYF
NA	TRBV25-1	TRBJ1-2	NA	TGTGCCAGCAGTGACCCAGGTGGAAGGGGCTACACCTTC	CASSDPGGRGYTF
TRBD2	TRBV11-1	TRBJ2-2	NA	TGTGCCAGCAGCTTGCGGGGGGGCACCGGGGAGCTGTTTTTT	CASSLRGGTGELFF
NA	TRBV2	TRBJ1-6	NA	TGTGCCACCACAGGGTTAAAATCACCCCTCCACTTT	CATTGLKSPLHF
TRBD2	TRBV3-1/TRBV3-2	TRBJ2-7	NA	TGTGCCAGCAGCGGAGGGGGACTAGCGTCGTACGAGCAGTACTTC	CASSGGGLASYEQYF
TRBD2	TRBV3-1/TRBV3-2	TRBJ2-5	NA	TGTGCCAGCAGCCAAGTGCCTAGGACTAGACGCCAAGAGACCCAGTACTTC	CASSQVPRTRRQETQYF
TRBD1	TRBV14	TRBJ2-4	NA	TGTGCCAGCAGCCAAGGACAGGGTGGAGACAAAAACATTCAGTACTTC	CASSQGQGGDKNIQYF
NA	TRBV10-1	TRBJ1-4	NA	TGCGCCAGCAGTGAGTCGTTTAGGGGGGAAAAACTGTTTTTT	CASSESFRGEKLFF
NA	TRBV21-1	TRBJ2-7	few	TGTGCCAGCAGCACCGTCTGGGGGACACCGAGCTCCTACGAGCAGTACTTC	CASSTVWGTPSSYEQYF
NA	TRBV19	TRBJ2-7	NA	TGTGCCAGTAGTATAGCGGAGGGGAGCTCCCTCGAGCAGTACTTC	CASSIAEGSSLEQYF
NA	TRBV24-1	TRBJ1-2	NA	TGTGCCACCAGTGACACAACGGGACACCCCTATGGCTACACCTTC	CATSDTTGHPYGYTF
NA	TRBV4-1	TRBJ1-4	few	TGCGCCAGCAGCCCGCAGGGGCCGGATGAAAAACTGTTTTTT	CASSPQGPDEKLFF
TRBD2	TRBV10-3	TRBJ2-3	NA	TGTGCCATCAGTGATTGGAGCGGGGGTAGCACAGATACGCAGTATTTT	CAISDWSGGSTDTQYF
NA	TRBV3-1/TRBV3-2	TRBJ2-2	NA	TGTGCCAGCAGCCAAGGCGGAGGGCCTTACACCGGGGAGCTGTTTTTT	CASSQGGGPYTGELFF
NA	TRBV7-2	TRBJ1-2	NA	TGTGCCAGCAGCTTTCAGGCAGGTCAGAACTATGGCTACACCTTC	CASSFQAGQNYGYTF
NA	TRBV2	TRBJ1-1	NA	TGTGCCAGCAGTGTTGGAGGGGAGAACACTGAAGCTTTCTTT	CASSVGGENTEAFF
NA	TRBV19	TRBJ1-5	NA	TGTGCCAGTAGCCGAAAGCCTAGGGGGCCCCAGCATTTT	CASSRKPRGPQHF
NA	TRBV11-2	TRBJ1-1	once	TGTGCCAGCAGCTTGGGGCAGGGAGGAGCGAACACTGAAGCTTTCTTT	CASSLGQGGANTEAFF
TRBD1	TRBV6-2/TRBV6-3	TRBJ1-1	NA	TGTGCCAGCAGTTACTCCGCCGACAGGGCCGACACTGAAGCTTTCTTT	CASSYSADRADTEAFF